This is a list of T cell receptor beta chains from one sample in a study of CD8 T cells in Susac syndrome. One entry per CDR3 protein results from TCRdb running MiXCR on the immunoSEQ multiplex PCR reads. The table shows about 290,000 distinct CDR3 sequences, with around nine tenths occurring only once. Sample: CD8+ T cells from PBMCs. All receptors come from a human donor with multiple sclerosis. Both conserved end residues are part of each CDR3. The order of the fields is CDR3 DNA, CDR3 protein, J gene, clone size, V gene, D gene. The D gene is left open where the match is weak. The size of a clone is reported for some rows only, either as once, few or many, or as a class for expanded clones.

DNA: TGTGCCAGCAGCTTAGAGAACAGGGGATCTGAAGCTTTCTTT
CDR3: CASSLENRGSEAFF
J: TRBJ1-1
size: NA
V: TRBV7-9
D: TRBD1

DNA: TGTGCCTGGAGGGAAGGACAGGCTTCACCCCTCCACTTT
CDR3: CAWREGQASPLHF
J: TRBJ1-6
size: NA
V: TRBV30
D: TRBD1

DNA: TGCGCCAGCAGCCAAGATCTATCCCTGAACACTGAAGCTTTCTTT
CDR3: CASSQDLSLNTEAFF
J: TRBJ1-1
size: NA
V: TRBV4-3
D: NA

DNA: TGTGCCAGCAGGGTTGGGGACACTGAAGCTTTCTTT
CDR3: CASRVGDTEAFF
J: TRBJ1-1
size: NA
V: TRBV6-2/TRBV6-3
D: NA

DNA: TGTGCCAGCAGTTTTCTTCTCCGGGACACATGGAACACTGAAGCTTTCTTT
CDR3: CASSFLLRDTWNTEAFF
J: TRBJ1-1
size: NA
V: TRBV28
D: NA

DNA: TGTGCCAGCAGCCCCTACGGAGGGAACACCGGGGAGCTGTTTTTT
CDR3: CASSPYGGNTGELFF
J: TRBJ2-2
size: NA
V: TRBV7-2
D: NA

DNA: TGTGCCAGCAGTTTAGCGGGGGTCGACGAGCAGTACTTC
CDR3: CASSLAGVDEQYF
J: TRBJ2-7
size: NA
V: TRBV27
D: TRBD2

DNA: TGTGCCAGCACTCCCCCTGGGGGCATTGAAGCTTTCTTT
CDR3: CASTPPGGIEAFF
J: TRBJ1-1
size: NA
V: TRBV3-1
D: NA

DNA: TGTGCCAGCAGGACCCGCGGGAGCGACGAGCAGTACTTC
CDR3: CASRTRGSDEQYF
J: TRBJ2-7
size: NA
V: TRBV5-4
D: TRBD2

DNA: TGTGCCAGCAGCTTTGGGCAGGGGGCAACAGATACGCAGTATTTT
CDR3: CASSFGQGATDTQYF
J: TRBJ2-3
size: NA
V: TRBV11-3
D: TRBD1

DNA: TGTGCCAGCAGCGGAGGGGTTGGGGGACACTACGAGCAGTACTTC
CDR3: CASSGGVGGHYEQYF
J: TRBJ2-7
size: NA
V: TRBV11-2
D: NA

DNA: TGTGCCAGCAGCCCAGTGAACAATTACGAGCAGTACTTC
CDR3: CASSPVNNYEQYF
J: TRBJ2-7
size: NA
V: TRBV7-2
D: NA

DNA: TGTGCCAGCAGTCCCCCCAGGGAAGATACGCAGTATTTT
CDR3: CASSPPREDTQYF
J: TRBJ2-3
size: NA
V: TRBV28
D: NA

DNA: TGCAGTGCTATAGGACCCCAAAACGGGGAGCTGTTTTTT
CDR3: CSAIGPQNGELFF
J: TRBJ2-2
size: once
V: TRBV20-1
D: NA

DNA: TGTGCCAGCAGCTCCGAGGGGTCCACAGATACGCAGTATTTT
CDR3: CASSSEGSTDTQYF
J: TRBJ2-3
size: NA
V: TRBV5-6
D: NA

DNA: TGTGCCAGCAGTCGACAAGCCGGGGAGCTGTTTTTT
CDR3: CASSRQAGELFF
J: TRBJ2-2
size: NA
V: TRBV25-1
D: NA

DNA: TGCAGCGTAGAGGGGCGATCTCAAGAGACCCAGTACTTC
CDR3: CSVEGRSQETQYF
J: TRBJ2-5
size: NA
V: TRBV29-1
D: NA

DNA: TGTGCCAGCATAAGTAGGGACCGCATTTATAGCAATCAGCCCCAGCATTTT
CDR3: CASISRDRIYSNQPQHF
J: TRBJ1-5
size: NA
V: TRBV25-1
D: NA

DNA: TGTGCCAGCAGCCCCGGGGGGACAGAGACCCAGTACTTC
CDR3: CASSPGGTETQYF
J: TRBJ2-5
size: NA
V: TRBV27
D: TRBD2

DNA: TGTGCCAGCAGCGGTGGCAGGGGGCCCGGTGAGCAGTTCTTC
CDR3: CASSGGRGPGEQFF
J: TRBJ2-1
size: NA
V: TRBV11-2
D: TRBD1

DNA: TGTGCCAGTAGTCTGGGGGACAGGAGCTCCTACAATGAGCAGTTCTTC
CDR3: CASSLGDRSSYNEQFF
J: TRBJ2-1
size: NA
V: TRBV19
D: TRBD1

DNA: TGTGCCAGCAGTTCACTAGCGGGGGGACTGAACACCGGGGAGCTGTTTTTT
CDR3: CASSSLAGGLNTGELFF
J: TRBJ2-2
size: NA
V: TRBV28
D: TRBD2